Sequencing of this T cell receptor (beta chain) was carried out in a study of blood T cell repertoires in COVID-19. Study-wide background: Acute and convalescent COVID-19 samples came from the United States, Italy and Spain. PBMCs, B-cell-depleted T cells, or T cells provided the cDNA or gDNA that made up the material.

Deletions cut 0 bases from V and 7 bases from J, with 13 bases between. CDR3 length equals 15 residues. Germline CDR1 and CDR2: SGHRS and YFSETQ. Per the study methods: The assay estimated nucleated cells by amplifying reference gene primers. The method was immunoSEQ multiplex PCR; TCRdb's version includes in-frame clones alone and lacks a portion of them. The DNA was the basis for D and trimming; V, J and clone size are from that table. The table has tens of thousands of clones, around three quarters seen once. The V call is TRBV5-1, the J call TRBJ1-4; D not certain. Input material: peripheral blood. This sequence originates from a woman older than 75 with acute or convalescent COVID-19. The DNA of the CDR3 is TGCGCCAGCAGCTTGGATGGAGGACTTAGTGAAAAACTGTTTTTT. Translation gives CASSLDGGLSEKLFF.